The text below deals with one T cell receptor beta chain. CDR1 and CDR2 from the germline V gene are SGHNT and YYREEE (reference sequence). V shed 3 bases and J 0 bases; nucleotides not matched to a gene: 8. CDR3 length: 18 amino acids. The assay was immunoSEQ multiplex PCR, and TCRdb's table has in-frame clones only and misses some. The profile covers roughly 40,000 clones, with 80% to 90% appearing a single time and over 1% taken by the ten largest. This sample was taken from a study of blood T cell repertoires in COVID-19. Study background: Acute and convalescent COVID-19 specimens originated in the United States, Italy and Spain. PBMCs, B-cell-depleted T cells, or T cells provided the cDNA or gDNA that made up the material.

The genes are TRBV5-4 and TRBJ2-3, with TRBD2 matching over 12 bases. The sample consisted of peripheral blood. This TCR derives from a woman aged 40 to 55 with acute or convalescent COVID-19. The CDR3 reads CASSYGGLAGSSTDTQYF. In nucleotides, the CDR3 is TGTGCCAGCAGCTACGGAGGACTAGCGGGATCGAGCACAGATACGCAGTATTTT.